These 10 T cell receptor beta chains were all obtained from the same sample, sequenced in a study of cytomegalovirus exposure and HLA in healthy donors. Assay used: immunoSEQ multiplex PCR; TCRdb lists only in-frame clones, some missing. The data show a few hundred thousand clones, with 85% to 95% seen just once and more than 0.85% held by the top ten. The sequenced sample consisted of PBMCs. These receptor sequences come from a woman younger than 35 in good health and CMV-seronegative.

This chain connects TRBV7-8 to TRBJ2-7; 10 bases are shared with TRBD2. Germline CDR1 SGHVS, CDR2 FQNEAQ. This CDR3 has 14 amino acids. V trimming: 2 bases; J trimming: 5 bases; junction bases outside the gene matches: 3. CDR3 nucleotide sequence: TGTGCCAGCAGCTTATTAACTAGCGGGAACGAGCAGTACTTC. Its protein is CASSLLTSGNEQYF.

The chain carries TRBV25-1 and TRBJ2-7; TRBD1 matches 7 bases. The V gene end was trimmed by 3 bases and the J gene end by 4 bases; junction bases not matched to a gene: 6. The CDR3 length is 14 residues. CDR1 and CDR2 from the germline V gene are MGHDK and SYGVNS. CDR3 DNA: TGTGCCAGCAGTGACCAACAGGGGCGATACGAGCAGTACTTC. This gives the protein CASSDQQGRYEQYF.

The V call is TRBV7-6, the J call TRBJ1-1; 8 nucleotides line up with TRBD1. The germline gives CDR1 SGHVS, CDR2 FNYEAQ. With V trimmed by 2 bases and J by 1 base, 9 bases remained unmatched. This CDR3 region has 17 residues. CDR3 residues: CASSLTPPGTGNTEAFF. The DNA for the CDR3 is TGTGCCAGCAGCTTAACTCCCCCGGGGACAGGGAACACTGAAGCTTTCTTT.

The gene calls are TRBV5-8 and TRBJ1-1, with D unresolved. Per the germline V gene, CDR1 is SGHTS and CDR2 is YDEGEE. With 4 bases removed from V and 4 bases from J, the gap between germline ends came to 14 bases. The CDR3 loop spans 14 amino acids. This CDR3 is CASSKDNWITEAFF. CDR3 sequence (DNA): TGTGCCAGCAGCAAAGACAATTGGATCACTGAAGCTTTCTTT. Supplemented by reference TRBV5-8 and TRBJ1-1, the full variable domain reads EAGVTQSPTHLIKTRGQQATLRCSPISGHTSVYWYQQALGLGLQFLLWYDEGEERNRGNFPPRFSGRQFPNYSSELNVNALELEDSALYLCASSKDNWITEAFFGQGTRLTVV.

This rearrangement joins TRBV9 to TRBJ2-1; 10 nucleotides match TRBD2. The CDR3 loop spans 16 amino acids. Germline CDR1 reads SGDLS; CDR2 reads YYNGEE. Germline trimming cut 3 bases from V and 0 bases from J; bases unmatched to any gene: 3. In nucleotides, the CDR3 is TGTGCCAGCAGCGCGGGACTAGCGCTCTCCTACAATGAGCAGTTCTTC. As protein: CASSAGLALSYNEQFF.

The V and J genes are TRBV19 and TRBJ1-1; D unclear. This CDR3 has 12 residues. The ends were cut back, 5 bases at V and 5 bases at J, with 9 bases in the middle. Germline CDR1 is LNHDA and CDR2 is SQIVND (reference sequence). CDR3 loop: CASSVRGTEAFF. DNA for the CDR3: TGTGCCAGTAGTGTCCGCGGGACTGAAGCTTTCTTT.

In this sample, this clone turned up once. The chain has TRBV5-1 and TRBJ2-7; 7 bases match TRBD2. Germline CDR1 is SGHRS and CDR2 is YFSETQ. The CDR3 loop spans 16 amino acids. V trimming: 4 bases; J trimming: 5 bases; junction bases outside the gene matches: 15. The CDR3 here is CASSIIRAGEGNEQYF. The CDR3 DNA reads TGCGCCAGCAGCATAATTAGGGCGGGAGAGGGTAACGAGCAGTACTTC.

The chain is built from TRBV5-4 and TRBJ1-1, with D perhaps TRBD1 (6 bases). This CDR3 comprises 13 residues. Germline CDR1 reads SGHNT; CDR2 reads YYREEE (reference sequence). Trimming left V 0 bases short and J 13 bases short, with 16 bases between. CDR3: CASSLDRDKLGFF. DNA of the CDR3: TGTGCCAGCAGCTTGGATAGGGACAAGTTGGGTTTCTTT. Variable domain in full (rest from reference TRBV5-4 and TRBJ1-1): ETGVTQSPTHLIKTRGQQVTLRCSSQSGHNTVSWYQQALGQGPQFIFQYYREEENGRGNFPPRFSGLQFPNYSSELNVNALELDDSALYLCASSLDRDKLGFFGQGTRLTVV.

CDR3 protein: CACAWGGSSYNEQFF. The CDR3 region has the DNA TGTGCCTGCGCGTGGGGGGGAAGCTCCTACAATGAGCAGTTCTTC. The V and J genes are TRBV30 and TRBJ2-1, with TRBD2 matching 7 bases. The length of the CDR3 is 15 residues. Looked up from germline, CDR1 is GTSNPN and CDR2 is SVGIG (reference sequence). V shed 6 bases and J 0 bases; nucleotides not matched to a gene: 8.

For the CDR3, the DNA is TGTGCCATCAGTCGACAGGATAGAAGCGAAGCTTTCTTT. It is translated as CAISRQDRSEAFF. This chain links TRBV10-3 with TRBJ1-1, with TRBD1 as a possible D gene (6 bases). Looked up from germline, CDR1 is ENHRY and CDR2 is SYGVKD. Trimming shortened V by 5 bases and J by 8 bases, and 15 bases separated the two germline ends. The CDR3 is 13 amino acids.